The subject of this entry is one TCR beta chain. Described time point: pretreatment peripheral blood. This sample stems from a study of PD-L1 blockade in urothelial cancer. With 9 bases removed from V and 0 bases from J, the gap between germline ends came to 15 bases. Germline V gene data show CDR1 as MNHEY and CDR2 as SVGAGI. The CDR3 runs to 14 residues. Data came from immunoSEQ multiplex PCR; TCRdb stores just in-frame clones and leaves some out. Of roughly 130,000 clones listed, roughly 83% are singletons. Specimen: PBMCs, collected around atezolizumab (anti-PD-L1) treatment. This sequence joins TRBV6-5 and TRBJ2-7; perhaps TRBD1 as D (6 bases). This sequence originates from a man between 45 and 60 years old with urothelial cancer. The CDR3 DNA is TGTGCCAGTTGGGGCCGGACAGCCTCCTACGAGCAGTACTTC. Translated, it gives CASWGRTASYEQYF.